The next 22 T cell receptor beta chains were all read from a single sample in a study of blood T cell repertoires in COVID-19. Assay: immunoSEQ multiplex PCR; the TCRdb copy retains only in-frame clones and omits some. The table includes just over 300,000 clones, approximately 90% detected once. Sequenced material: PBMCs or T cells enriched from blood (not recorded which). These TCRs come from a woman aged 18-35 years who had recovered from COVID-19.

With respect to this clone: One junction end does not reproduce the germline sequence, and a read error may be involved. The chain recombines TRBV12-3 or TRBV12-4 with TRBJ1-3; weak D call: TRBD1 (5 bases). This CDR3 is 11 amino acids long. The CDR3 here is CASSLGLAGFF. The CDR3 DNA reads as TGTGCCAGCAGTTTGGGACTCGCAGGTTTTTTT.

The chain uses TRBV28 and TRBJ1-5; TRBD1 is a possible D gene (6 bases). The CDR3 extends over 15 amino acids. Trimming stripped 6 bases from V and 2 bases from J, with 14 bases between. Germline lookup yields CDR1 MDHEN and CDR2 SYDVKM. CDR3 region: CASSTRGFGNQPQHF. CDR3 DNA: TGTGCCAGCAGCACCAGGGGATTTGGCAATCAGCCCCAGCATTTT.

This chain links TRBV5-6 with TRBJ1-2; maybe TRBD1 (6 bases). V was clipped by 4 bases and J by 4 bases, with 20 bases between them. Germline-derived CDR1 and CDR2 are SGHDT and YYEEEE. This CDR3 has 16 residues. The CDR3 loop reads CASSPRGWRAIYGYTF. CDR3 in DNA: TGTGCCAGCAGCCCGAGGGGGTGGAGAGCAATCTATGGCTACACCTTC. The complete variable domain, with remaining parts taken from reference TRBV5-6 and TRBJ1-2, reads DAGVTQSPTHLIKTRGQQVTLRCSPKSGHDTVSWYQQALGQGPQFIFQYYEEEERQRGNFPDRFSGHQFPNYSSELNVNALLLGDSALYLCASSPRGWRAIYGYTFGSGTRLTVV.

Here the CDR3 DNA reads TGTGCCAGTAACCGGGTCGGCAGCCTTAACTATGGCTACACCTTC. It codes for CASNRVGSLNYGYTF. J is TRBJ1-2 and V is TRBV19; D not certain. Trimming shortened V by 7 bases and J by 1 base, and 16 bases separated the two germline ends. CDR3 length: 15 amino acids. Germline V gene data show CDR1 as LNHDA and CDR2 as SQIVND (reference sequence).

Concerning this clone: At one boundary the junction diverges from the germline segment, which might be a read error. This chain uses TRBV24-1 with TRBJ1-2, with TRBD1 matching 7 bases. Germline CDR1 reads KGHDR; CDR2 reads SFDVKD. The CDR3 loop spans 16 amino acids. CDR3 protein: CAASDGGKGGQYGYTF. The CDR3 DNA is TGTGCCGCCAGTGATGGGGGGAAAGGGGGCCAATATGGCTACACCTTC.

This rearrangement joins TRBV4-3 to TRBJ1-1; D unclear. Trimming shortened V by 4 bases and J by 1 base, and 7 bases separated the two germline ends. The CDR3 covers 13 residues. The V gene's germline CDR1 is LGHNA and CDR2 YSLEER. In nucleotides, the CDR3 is TGCGCCAGCAGCCCCGGTTGGAACACTGAAGCTTTCTTT. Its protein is CASSPGWNTEAFF.

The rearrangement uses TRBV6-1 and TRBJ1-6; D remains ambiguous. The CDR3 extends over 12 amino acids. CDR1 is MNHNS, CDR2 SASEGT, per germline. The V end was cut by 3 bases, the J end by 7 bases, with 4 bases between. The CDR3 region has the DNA TGTGCCAGCAGTGACCTCAATTCACCCCTCCACTTT. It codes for CASSDLNSPLHF.

CDR3 DNA sequence: TGTGCCAGCAGCTCGATTAGCGGGGGGGCTTGGGGTAATGAGCAGTTCTTC. It specifies CASSSISGGAWGNEQFF. The chain uses TRBV7-6 and TRBJ2-1; 11 nucleotides line up with TRBD2. V lost 4 bases to trimming and J lost 7 bases; unmatched junction nucleotides: 12. The CDR3 is 17 amino acids. The germline CDR1 and CDR2 sequences are SGHVS and FNYEAQ.

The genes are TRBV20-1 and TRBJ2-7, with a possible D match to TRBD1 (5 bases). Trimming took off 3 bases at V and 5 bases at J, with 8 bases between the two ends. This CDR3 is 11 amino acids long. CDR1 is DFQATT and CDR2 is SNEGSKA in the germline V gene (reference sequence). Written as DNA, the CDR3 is TGCAGTGCTAGGGTCAGGGACGAGCAGTACTTC. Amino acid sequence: CSARVRDEQYF.

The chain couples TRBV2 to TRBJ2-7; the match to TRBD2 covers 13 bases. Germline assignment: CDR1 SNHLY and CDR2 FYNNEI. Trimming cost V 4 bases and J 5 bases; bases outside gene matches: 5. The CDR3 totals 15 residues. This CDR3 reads CASSAGLAGANEQYF. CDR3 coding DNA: TGTGCCAGCAGTGCCGGACTAGCGGGAGCGAACGAGCAGTACTTC.

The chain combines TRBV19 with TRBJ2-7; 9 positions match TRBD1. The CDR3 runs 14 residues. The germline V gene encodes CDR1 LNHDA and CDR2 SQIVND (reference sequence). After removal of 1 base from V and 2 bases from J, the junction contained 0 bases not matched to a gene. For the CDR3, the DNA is TGTGCCAGTAGTATAGGACAGGGGGCCTACGAGCAGTACTTC. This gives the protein CASSIGQGAYEQYF.

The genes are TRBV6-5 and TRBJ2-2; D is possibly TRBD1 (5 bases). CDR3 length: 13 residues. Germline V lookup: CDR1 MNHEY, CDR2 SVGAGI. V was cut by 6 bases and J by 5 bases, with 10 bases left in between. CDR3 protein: CASSVTGTGELFF. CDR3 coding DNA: TGTGCCAGCAGCGTTACAGGAACCGGGGAGCTGTTTTTT.

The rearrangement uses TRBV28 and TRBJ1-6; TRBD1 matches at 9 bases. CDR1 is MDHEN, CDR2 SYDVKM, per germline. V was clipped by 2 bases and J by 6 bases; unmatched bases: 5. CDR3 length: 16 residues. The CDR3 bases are TGTGCCAGCAGTTTACCGGGACAGGGCCTTAATTCACCCCTCCACTTT. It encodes CASSLPGQGLNSPLHF.

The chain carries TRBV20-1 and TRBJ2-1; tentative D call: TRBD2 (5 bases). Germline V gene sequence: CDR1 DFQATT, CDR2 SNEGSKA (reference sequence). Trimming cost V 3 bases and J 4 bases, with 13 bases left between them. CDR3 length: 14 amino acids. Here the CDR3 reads CSASLPSRYNEQFF. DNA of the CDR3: TGCAGTGCTAGTTTACCTAGCAGGTACAATGAGCAGTTCTTC.

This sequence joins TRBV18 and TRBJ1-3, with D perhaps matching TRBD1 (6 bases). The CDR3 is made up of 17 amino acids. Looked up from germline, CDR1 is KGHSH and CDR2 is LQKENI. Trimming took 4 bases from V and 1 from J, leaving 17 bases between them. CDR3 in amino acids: CASSLTRDNPSGNTIYF. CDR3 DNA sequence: TGTGCCAGCTCACTAACCAGGGACAATCCTTCTGGAAACACCATATATTTT.

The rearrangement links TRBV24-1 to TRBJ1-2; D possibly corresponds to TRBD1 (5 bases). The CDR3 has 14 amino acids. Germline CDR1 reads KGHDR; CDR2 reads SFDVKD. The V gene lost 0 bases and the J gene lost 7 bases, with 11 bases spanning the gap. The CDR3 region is CATSDLPGGGGYTF. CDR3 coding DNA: TGTGCCACCAGTGATTTGCCGGGGGGTGGTGGCTACACCTTC.

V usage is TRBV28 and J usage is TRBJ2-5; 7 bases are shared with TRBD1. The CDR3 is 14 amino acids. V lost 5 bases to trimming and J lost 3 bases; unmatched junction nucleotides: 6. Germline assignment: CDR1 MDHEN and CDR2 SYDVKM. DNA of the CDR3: TGTGCCAGCAGTGACCCCGGGACAGAAGAGACCCAGTACTTC. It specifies CASSDPGTEETQYF.

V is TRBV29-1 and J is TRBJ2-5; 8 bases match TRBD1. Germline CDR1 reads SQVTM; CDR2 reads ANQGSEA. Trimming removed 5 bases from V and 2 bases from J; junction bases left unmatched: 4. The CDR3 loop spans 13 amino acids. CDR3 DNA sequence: TGCAGCGTTTACAGGGGGATGCAAGAGACCCAGTACTTC. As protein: CSVYRGMQETQYF. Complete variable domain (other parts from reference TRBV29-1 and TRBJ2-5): SAVISQKPSRDICQRGTSLTIQCQVDSQVTMMFWYRQQPGQSLTLIATANQGSEATYESGFVIDKFPISRPNLTFSTLTVSNMSPEDSSIYLCSVYRGMQETQYFGPGTRLLVL.

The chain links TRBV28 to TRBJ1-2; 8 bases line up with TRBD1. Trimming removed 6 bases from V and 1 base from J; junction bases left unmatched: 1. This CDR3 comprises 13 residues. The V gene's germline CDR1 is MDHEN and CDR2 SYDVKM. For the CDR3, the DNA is TGTGCCAGCAGAACAGGGGGTAACTATGGCTACACCTTC. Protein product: CASRTGGNYGYTF.

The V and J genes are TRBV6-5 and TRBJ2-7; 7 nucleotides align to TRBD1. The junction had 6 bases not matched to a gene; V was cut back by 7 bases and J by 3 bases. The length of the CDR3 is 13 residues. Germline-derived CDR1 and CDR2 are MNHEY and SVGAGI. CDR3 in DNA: TGTGCCAGCAACAAAAGGGGGCTCTACGAGCAGTACTTC. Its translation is CASNKRGLYEQYF.

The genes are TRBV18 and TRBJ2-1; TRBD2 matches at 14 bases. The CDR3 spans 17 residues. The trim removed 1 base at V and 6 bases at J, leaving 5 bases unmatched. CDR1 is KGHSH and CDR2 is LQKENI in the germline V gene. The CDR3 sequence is CASSPLGTSGGPNEQFF. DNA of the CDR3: TGTGCCAGCTCACCACTTGGGACTAGCGGGGGCCCCAATGAGCAGTTCTTC.

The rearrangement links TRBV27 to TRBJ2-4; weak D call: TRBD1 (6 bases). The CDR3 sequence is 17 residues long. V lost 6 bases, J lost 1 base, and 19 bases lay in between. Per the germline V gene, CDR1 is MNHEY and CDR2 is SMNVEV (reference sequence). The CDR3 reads CASSPGTPELAKNIQYF. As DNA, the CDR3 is TGTGCCAGCAGCCCCGGGACACCCGAATTGGCCAAAAACATTCAGTACTTC.